These T cell receptor beta chains were read from a single sample in a study of blood T cell repertoires in COVID-19. Clones were sequenced by immunoSEQ multiplex PCR, and TCRdb holds only the in-frame ones, with some missing. The sample consists of about 100,000 clones, approximately 86% of them appearing once. Sequences were obtained from peripheral blood. The receptors here all came from a woman in her sixties with acute or convalescent COVID-19. Both conserved end residues are part of each CDR3. D genes are given only for firm matches. Expanded clones get a size class; other rows say once, few or many, or leave the size out.

>TRBV7-9|TRBD1|NA|TRBJ1-3
CASSSGQFFGNTIYF
TGTGCCAGCAGCTCGGGACAGTTCTTTGGAAACACCATATATTTT
>TRBV5-1|TRBD2|NA|TRBJ2-1
CASSLLTSGTVEQFF
TGCGCCAGCAGCTTGTTGACTAGCGGGACAGTTGAGCAGTTCTTC
>TRBV24-1|TRBD1|NA|TRBJ1-1
CATSPSPGQGATEAFF
TGTGCCACCAGTCCTTCCCCGGGACAGGGGGCAACTGAAGCTTTCTTT
>TRBV30|TRBD2|NA|TRBJ2-3
CACRLAGRTDTQYF
TGTGCCTGTAGACTAGCGGGTCGCACAGATACGCAGTATTTT
>TRBV7-9|TRBD1|NA|TRBJ1-1
CASSLGQGAMGNTEAFF
TGTGCCAGCAGCTTAGGACAGGGGGCAATGGGGAACACTGAAGCTTTCTTT
>TRBV6-6|TRBD2|NA|TRBJ2-2
CASGTSGSTGELFF
TGTGCCTCCGGGACTAGCGGGTCCACCGGGGAGCTGTTTTTT
>TRBV7-8|NA|NA|TRBJ1-1
CASSPRGLNTEAFF
TGTGCCAGCAGCCCTAGGGGGTTGAACACTGAAGCTTTCTTT
>TRBV9|NA|NA|TRBJ2-5
CASSPRLGGTETQYF
TGTGCCAGCAGCCCCCGACTAGGAGGGACGGAGACCCAGTACTTC
>TRBV11-2|TRBD1|NA|TRBJ1-2
CASSPRQGVNYGYTF
TGTGCCAGCAGCCCAAGACAGGGTGTTAACTATGGCTACACCTTC
>TRBV9|TRBD1|NA|TRBJ1-2
CASSSNRGAGYTF
TGTGCCAGCAGCTCCAACAGGGGAGCGGGCTACACCTTC
>TRBV20-1|TRBD2|NA|TRBJ2-1
CSASVLAGGNEQFF
TGCAGTGCTAGTGTACTAGCGGGAGGCAATGAGCAGTTCTTC
>TRBV27|TRBD1|NA|TRBJ1-2
CASSPWDRDYGYTF
TGTGCCAGCAGTCCCTGGGACAGGGACTATGGCTACACCTTC
>TRBV28|NA|NA|TRBJ1-2
CASSLQRYGYTF
TGTGCCAGCAGTTTACAGCGCTATGGCTACACCTTC
>TRBV6-6|TRBD1|NA|TRBJ1-5
CASSRYRQGENQPQHF
TGTGCCAGCAGCCGATATAGACAGGGGGAAAATCAGCCCCAGCATTTT
>TRBV21-1|NA|NA|TRBJ1-2
CASSKDQVRGRLEVNYGYTF
TGTGCCAGCAGCAAAGACCAGGTAAGGGGCAGGTTGGAAGTTAACTATGGCTACACCTTC
>TRBV15|NA|NA|TRBJ1-5
CATSRENRGVNQPQHF
TGTGCCACCAGCAGAGAAAACCGCGGGGTAAATCAGCCCCAGCATTTT
>TRBV6-4|NA|NA|TRBJ1-2
CASSDFGGRSYTF
TGTGCCAGCAGTGACTTTGGCGGTAGGAGCTACACCTTC
>TRBV10-3|TRBD1|NA|TRBJ1-2
CAISESTHFTGGNGYTF
TGTGCCATCAGTGAGTCGACTCACTTTACAGGGGGCAATGGCTACACCTTC
>TRBV5-6|NA|once|TRBJ2-6
CASSWDFSGANVLTF
TGTGCCAGCAGCTGGGACTTTTCAGGGGCCAACGTCCTGACTTTC
>TRBV11-1|NA|NA|TRBJ1-3
CASSLSENTIYF
TGTGCCAGCAGCTTATCAGAAAACACCATATATTTT
>TRBV11-3|NA|NA|TRBJ1-2
CASSLGRTDYGYTF
TGTGCCAGCAGCTTAGGAAGGACAGACTATGGCTACACCTTC
>TRBV6-2/TRBV6-3|NA|NA|TRBJ1-4
CASSLGGLEKLFF
TGTGCCAGCAGCCTCGGGGGTCTTGAAAAACTGTTTTTT
>TRBV3-1/TRBV3-2|TRBD2|NA|TRBJ2-1
CASSYVRLAGGRNSEQFF
TGTGCCAGCAGCTACGTCCGGCTAGCGGGAGGTCGAAATAGTGAGCAGTTCTTC
>TRBV5-6|NA|NA|TRBJ1-4
CASSPGVTNEKLFF
TGTGCCAGCAGTCCAGGGGTTACTAATGAAAAACTGTTTTTT
>TRBV29-1|TRBD2|NA|TRBJ2-1
CSVPPGAGSPVYNEQFF
TGCAGCGTCCCTCCGGGAGCGGGAAGCCCGGTCTACAATGAGCAGTTCTTC
>TRBV11-2|NA|NA|TRBJ1-6
CASSLDSAGSGSPLHF
TGTGCCAGCAGCTTAGATTCGGCAGGGTCGGGTTCACCCCTCCACTTT
>TRBV25-1|NA|once|TRBJ1-1
CASSLGLGEAFF
TGTGCCAGCAGTTTGGGGCTGGGTGAAGCTTTCTTT
>TRBV20-1|NA|few|TRBJ2-1
CSARDINEQFF
TGCAGTGCTAGAGATATAAATGAGCAGTTCTTC
>TRBV7-8|NA|NA|TRBJ2-3
CASSFDGLTDTQYF
TGTGCCAGCTCCTTTGATGGGCTCACAGATACGCAGTATTTT
>TRBV28|NA|NA|TRBJ1-1
CASSLSSSWLDTEAFF
TGTGCCAGCAGTTTAAGTTCTTCCTGGTTAGACACTGAAGCTTTCTTT
>TRBV27|NA|NA|TRBJ2-2
CASSPGTRRYTGELFF
TGTGCCAGCAGTCCCGGGACACGGAGATACACCGGGGAGCTGTTTTTT
>TRBV19|TRBD2|NA|TRBJ2-3
CASSIAGGTDTQYF
TGTGCCAGTAGTATTGCGGGAGGGACAGATACGCAGTATTTT
>TRBV7-8|NA|once|TRBJ1-5
CASSLAPDQPQHF
TGTGCCAGCAGCTTAGCGCCGGATCAGCCCCAGCATTTT
>TRBV15|NA|once|TRBJ1-1
CATSRSPGGTANTEAFF
TGTGCCACCAGCAGATCCCCGGGGGGGACGGCGAACACTGAAGCTTTCTTT
>TRBV4-2|TRBD2|once|TRBJ2-7
CASSQEAVGSGRSVEQYF
TGTGCCAGCAGCCAAGAAGCGGTTGGGAGCGGGAGAAGTGTCGAGCAGTACTTC
>TRBV28|TRBD2|once|TRBJ2-1
CASSGTSGRARGEQFF
TGTGCCAGCAGTGGAACTAGCGGGAGGGCCCGGGGTGAGCAGTTCTTC
>TRBV7-7|NA|NA|TRBJ2-3
CASSLPPSGVGTDTQYF
TGTGCTAGCAGCCTTCCCCCGTCCGGAGTGGGCACAGATACGCAGTATTTT
>TRBV7-6|TRBD1|few|TRBJ2-1
CASSFSTGGSYNEQFF
TGTGCCAGCAGCTTTTCCACAGGGGGGTCCTACAATGAGCAGTTCTTC
>TRBV5-6|NA|NA|TRBJ1-1
CASSLDREAFF
TGTGCCAGCAGCTTGGACAGGGAAGCTTTCTTT
>TRBV10-2|NA|NA|TRBJ2-1
CASSEGGRGSYNEQFF
TGCGCCAGCAGTGAAGGCGGTAGGGGCTCCTACAATGAGCAGTTCTTC
>TRBV25-1|NA|few|TRBJ2-1
CASSDAGRLVNEQFF
TGTGCCAGCAGTGATGCGGGGAGGTTGGTCAATGAGCAGTTCTTC
>TRBV5-4|TRBD2|NA|TRBJ2-3
CASSLEAGADTQYF
TGTGCCAGCAGCCTCGAAGCGGGAGCAGATACGCAGTATTTT
>TRBV20-1|NA|NA|TRBJ1-4
CSARREEKLFF
TGCAGTGCTAGAAGGGAGGAAAAACTGTTTTTT
>TRBV6-1|NA|once|TRBJ1-2
CASRDGYGYTF
TGTGCCAGCCGTGACGGCTATGGCTACACCTTC
>TRBV3-1/TRBV3-2|NA|NA|TRBJ1-5
CASSYADQPQHF
TGTGCCAGCAGCTACGCGGATCAGCCCCAGCATTTT
>TRBV5-4|NA|NA|TRBJ1-1
CASSLVAGMNTEAFF
TGTGCCAGCAGCTTGGTGGCGGGAATGAACACTGAAGCTTTCTTT
>TRBV4-1|NA|NA|TRBJ1-3
CASSLLGDTLFSGNTIYF
TGCGCCAGCAGCCTTTTGGGGGACACCCTATTCTCTGGAAACACCATATATTTT
>TRBV12-3/TRBV12-4|NA|NA|TRBJ2-1
CASSWYGDEQFF
TGTGCCAGCAGTTGGTACGGTGATGAGCAGTTCTTC
>TRBV29-1|TRBD1|NA|TRBJ1-3
CSALGGSGNTIYF
TGCAGCGCCTTAGGGGGCAGTGGAAACACCATATATTTT
>TRBV12-3/TRBV12-4|TRBD1|once|TRBJ1-3
CASSQGQGAHMYF
TGTGCCAGCAGTCAAGGACAGGGGGCCCATATGTATTTT
>TRBV10-3|NA|NA|TRBJ1-5
CAISELGGGNQPQHF
TGTGCCATCAGTGAATTGGGGGGAGGCAATCAGCCCCAGCATTTT
>TRBV30|NA|NA|TRBJ1-6
CAWSVPLRSYNSPLHF
TGTGCCTGGAGTGTCCCCTTGCGCTCCTATAATTCACCCCTCCACTTT